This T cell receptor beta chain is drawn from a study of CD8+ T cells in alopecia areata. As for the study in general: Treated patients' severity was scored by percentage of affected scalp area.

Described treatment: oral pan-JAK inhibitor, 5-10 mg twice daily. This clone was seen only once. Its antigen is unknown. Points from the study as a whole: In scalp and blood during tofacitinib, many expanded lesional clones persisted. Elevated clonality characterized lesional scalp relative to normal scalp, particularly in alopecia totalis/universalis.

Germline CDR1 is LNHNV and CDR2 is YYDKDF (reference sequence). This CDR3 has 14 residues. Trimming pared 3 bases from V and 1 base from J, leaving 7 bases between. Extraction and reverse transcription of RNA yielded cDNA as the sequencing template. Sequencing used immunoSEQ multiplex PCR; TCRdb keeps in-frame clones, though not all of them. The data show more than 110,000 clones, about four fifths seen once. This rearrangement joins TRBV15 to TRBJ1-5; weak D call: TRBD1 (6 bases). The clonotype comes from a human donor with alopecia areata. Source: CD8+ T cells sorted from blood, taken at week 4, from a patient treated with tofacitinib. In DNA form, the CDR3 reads TGTGCCACCAGCAGCGGACAGAGCAATCAGCCCCAGCATTTT. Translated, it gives CATSSGQSNQPQHF.